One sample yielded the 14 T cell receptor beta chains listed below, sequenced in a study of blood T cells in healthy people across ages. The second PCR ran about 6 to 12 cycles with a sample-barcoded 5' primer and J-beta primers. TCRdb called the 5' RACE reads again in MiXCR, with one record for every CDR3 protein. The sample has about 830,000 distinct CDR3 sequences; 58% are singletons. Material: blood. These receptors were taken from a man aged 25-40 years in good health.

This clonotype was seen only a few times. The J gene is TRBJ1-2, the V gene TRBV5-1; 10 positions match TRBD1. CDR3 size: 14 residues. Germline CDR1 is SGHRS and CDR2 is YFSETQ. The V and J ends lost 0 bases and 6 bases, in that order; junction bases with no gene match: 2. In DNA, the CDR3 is TGCGCCAGCAGCTTGGATGGACAGGGGGATGGCTACACCTTC. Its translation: CASSLDGQGDGYTF.

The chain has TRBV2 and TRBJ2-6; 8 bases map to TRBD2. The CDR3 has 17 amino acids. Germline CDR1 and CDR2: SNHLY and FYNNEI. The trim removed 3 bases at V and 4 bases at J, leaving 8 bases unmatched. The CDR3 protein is CASSEAGGTSGANVLTF. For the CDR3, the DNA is TGTGCCAGCAGTGAGGCGGGAGGAACGTCAGGGGCCAACGTCCTGACTTTC.

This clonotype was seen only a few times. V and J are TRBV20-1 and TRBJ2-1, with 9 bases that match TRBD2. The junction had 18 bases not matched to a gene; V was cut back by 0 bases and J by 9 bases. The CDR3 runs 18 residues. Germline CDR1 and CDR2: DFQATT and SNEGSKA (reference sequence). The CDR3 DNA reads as TGCAGTGCTAGAGATTTTATAGGCGGGGGGGTTAAGGGCGGTGAGCAGTTCTTC. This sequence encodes CSARDFIGGGVKGGEQFF.

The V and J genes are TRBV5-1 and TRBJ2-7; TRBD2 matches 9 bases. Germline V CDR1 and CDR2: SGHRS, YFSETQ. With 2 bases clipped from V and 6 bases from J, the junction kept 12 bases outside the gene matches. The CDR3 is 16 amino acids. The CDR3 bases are TGCGCCAGCAGCTTCCTAGCGGGAAAGGGAGTCGGCGAGCAGTACTTC. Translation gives CASSFLAGKGVGEQYF.

This CDR3 is CASSPRVVGSTGELFF. In DNA form, the CDR3 reads TGTGCCAGCAGCCCCCGAGTGGTGGGGAGCACCGGGGAGCTGTTTTTT. The chain links TRBV7-9 to TRBJ2-2; the D gene is possibly TRBD2 (5 bases). Germline loops: CDR1 SEHNR, CDR2 FQNEAQ (reference sequence). V dropped 5 bases and J dropped 4 bases, with 17 bases sitting between them. There are 16 residues in the CDR3.

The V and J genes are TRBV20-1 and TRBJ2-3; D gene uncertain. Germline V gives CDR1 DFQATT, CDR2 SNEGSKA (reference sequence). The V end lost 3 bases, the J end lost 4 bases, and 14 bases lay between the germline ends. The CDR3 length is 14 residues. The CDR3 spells CSASAILSPDTQYF. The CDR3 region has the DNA TGCAGTGCTAGTGCGATCTTGTCTCCAGATACGCAGTATTTT.

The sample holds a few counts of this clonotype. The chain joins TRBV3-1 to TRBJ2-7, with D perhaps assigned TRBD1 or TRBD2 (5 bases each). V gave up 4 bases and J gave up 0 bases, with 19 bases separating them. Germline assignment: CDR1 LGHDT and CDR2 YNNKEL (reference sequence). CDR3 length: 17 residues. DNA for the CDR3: TGTGCCAGCAGCCTGAAAGGGGTGAGGGCTTACTCCTACGAGCAGTACTTC. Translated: CASSLKGVRAYSYEQYF.

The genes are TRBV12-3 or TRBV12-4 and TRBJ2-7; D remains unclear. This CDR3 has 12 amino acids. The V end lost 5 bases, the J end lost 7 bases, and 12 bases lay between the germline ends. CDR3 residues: CASSTRQLEQYF. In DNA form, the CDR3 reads TGTGCCAGCAGTACCCGCCAACTTGAGCAGTACTTC.

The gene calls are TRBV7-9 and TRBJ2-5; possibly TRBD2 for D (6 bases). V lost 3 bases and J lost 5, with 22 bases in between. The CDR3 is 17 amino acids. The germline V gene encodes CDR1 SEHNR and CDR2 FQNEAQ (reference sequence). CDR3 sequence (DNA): TGTGCCAGCAGCTTCTCCTATTCCCGGGAGAGGCAGGAGACCCAGTACTTC. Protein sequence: CASSFSYSRERQETQYF.

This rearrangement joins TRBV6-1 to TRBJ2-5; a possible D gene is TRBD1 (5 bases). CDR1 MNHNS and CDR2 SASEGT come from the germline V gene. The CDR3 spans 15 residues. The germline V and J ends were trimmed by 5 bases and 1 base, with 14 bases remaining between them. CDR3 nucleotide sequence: TGTGCCAGCAGTAAACAGGATGGGGTCCAAGAGACCCAGTACTTC. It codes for CASSKQDGVQETQYF.

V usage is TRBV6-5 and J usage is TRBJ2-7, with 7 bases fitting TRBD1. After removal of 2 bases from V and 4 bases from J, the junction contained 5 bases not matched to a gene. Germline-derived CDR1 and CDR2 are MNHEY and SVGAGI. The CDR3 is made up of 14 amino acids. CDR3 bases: TGTGCCAGCAGTTACGGAGGACAGGAGTACGAGCAGTACTTC. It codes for CASSYGGQEYEQYF.

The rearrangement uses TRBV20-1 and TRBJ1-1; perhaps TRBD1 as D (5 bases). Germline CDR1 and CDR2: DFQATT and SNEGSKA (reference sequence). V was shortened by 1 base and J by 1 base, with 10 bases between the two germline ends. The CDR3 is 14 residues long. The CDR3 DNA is TGCAGTGCTAGAGGGCGGAGGGGGAACACTGAAGCTTTCTTT. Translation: CSARGRRGNTEAFF.

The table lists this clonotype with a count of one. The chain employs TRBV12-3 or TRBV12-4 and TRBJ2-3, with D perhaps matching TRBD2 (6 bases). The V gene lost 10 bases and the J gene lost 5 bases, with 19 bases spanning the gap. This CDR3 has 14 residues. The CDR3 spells CATARDLSGDTQYF. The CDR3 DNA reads TGTGCCACCGCGCGGGACCTCAGCGGAGATACGCAGTATTTT.

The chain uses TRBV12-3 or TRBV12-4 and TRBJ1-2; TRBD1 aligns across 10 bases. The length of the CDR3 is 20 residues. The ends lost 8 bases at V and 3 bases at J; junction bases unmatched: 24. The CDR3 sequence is CASRTFLPRDRGLEDYGYTF. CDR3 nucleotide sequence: TGTGCCAGCCGCACCTTCCTACCCCGGGACAGGGGACTTGAGGACTATGGCTACACCTTC.